The rows below give T cell receptor beta chains drawn from one sample of a study of vaccination and CD4 T cells after COVID-19. TCRdb called the PCR reads again in MiXCR, with one record for every CDR3 protein. This sample carries some 13,000 distinct CDR3 sequences, 40% to 65% of them seen once, and the ten largest clones take over 9.5%. The antigens of these receptors remain unknown. The sample comprised CD4+ T cells from blood, cultured in vitro. Receptors were obtained from a human donor who had recovered from COVID-19. The CDR3 runs from the conserved cysteine through the conserved F or W. The D gene is left open where the match is weak. The listing skips clone size in some rows; elsewhere it reads once, few, many or a size class.

V	size	D	J	CDR3	DNA
TRBV6-1	-	TRBD1	TRBJ1-5	CASSEAIGQGGQPQHF	TGTGCCAGCAGTGAAGCGATTGGACAGGGCGGCCAGCCCCAGCATTTT
TRBV20-1	-	-	TRBJ1-1	CSASTGVTEAFF	TGCAGTGCTAGTACGGGGGTCACTGAAGCTTTCTTT
TRBV5-1	-	-	TRBJ2-5	CASSYRGGGETQYF	TGCGCCAGCAGCTACAGAGGAGGAGGAGAGACCCAGTACTTC
TRBV6-1	-	-	TRBJ1-4	CASSEPGMDEKLFF	TGTGCCAGCAGTGAACCCGGGATGGATGAAAAACTGTTTTTT
TRBV6-1	-	-	TRBJ2-1	CASILGIFSYNEQFF	TGTGCCAGCATTCTAGGGATCTTCTCCTACAATGAGCAGTTCTTC
TRBV12-3/TRBV12-4	-	-	TRBJ2-2	CASRPSGTGELFF	TGTGCCAGCAGGCCAAGCGGCACCGGGGAGCTGTTTTTT
TRBV2	-	-	TRBJ2-7	CASRITGNLWVSRVSYEQYF	TGTGCCAGCAGAATAACAGGGAATTTGTGGGTTAGCCGAGTGTCTTACGAGCAGTACTTC
TRBV27	-	-	TRBJ2-2	CASSPGTPNTGELFF	TGTGCCAGCAGTCCCGGGACCCCGAACACCGGGGAGCTGTTTTTT
TRBV6-2/TRBV6-3	few	-	TRBJ1-5	CASGDPGQGHQPQHF	TGTGCCAGCGGGGACCCGGGACAAGGACATCAGCCCCAGCATTTT
TRBV7-6	few	-	TRBJ1-1	CASTSLSREAFF	TGTGCCAGCACCTCCCTATCAAGGGAAGCTTTCTTT
TRBV20-1	-	TRBD2	TRBJ2-5	CSASNVGGARETQYF	TGCAGTGCTAGTAATGTGGGAGGGGCGCGGGAGACCCAGTACTTC
TRBV28	-	TRBD2	TRBJ2-1	CASSFTSASYNEQFF	TGTGCCAGCAGTTTTACTAGCGCCTCCTACAATGAGCAGTTCTTC
TRBV27	-	TRBD1	TRBJ1-5	CASSLQGVNQPQHF	TGTGCCAGCAGTCTGCAGGGGGTCAATCAGCCCCAGCATTTT
TRBV5-5	medium-sized	TRBD1	TRBJ2-5	CASSLGTGSETQYF	TGTGCCAGCAGCTTGGGGACAGGGTCCGAGACCCAGTACTTC
TRBV5-5	-	TRBD1	TRBJ2-5	CASSWGQGQETQYF	TGTGCCAGCAGCTGGGGACAGGGGCAAGAGACCCAGTACTTC